Sequencing of this T cell receptor beta chain was carried out in a study of Tregs in tolerant kidney transplant recipients. Details on this clone: Its antigen is undetermined.

Study-wide results and caveats: Biological reproducibility was not directly addressed in this study.

Mixed chimerism was transient after nonmyeloablative marrow transplants from related graft donors. Per germline, CDR1 LNHDA and CDR2 SQIVND (reference sequence). Trimming removed 7 bases at V and 0 bases at J, with 10 bases between. The CDR3 is made up of 15 amino acids. The protocol was immunoSEQ multiplex PCR, while the TCRdb copy is restricted to in-frame clones and leaves out a portion. The sample holds about 64,000 clones, about 87% seen once. This rearrangement joins TRBV19 to TRBJ2-6; no clear D gene. Here the sequenced sample was CD4+ T cells from blood (PBMCs), taken 6 months after the transplant. This receptor was obtained from a human patient who received a combined kidney and bone marrow transplant. Some T cells may be provided by the graft donor. The CDR3: CASTPTVSGANVLTF. The CDR3 DNA is TGTGCCAGTACCCCAACAGTCTCTGGGGCCAACGTCCTGACTTTC.